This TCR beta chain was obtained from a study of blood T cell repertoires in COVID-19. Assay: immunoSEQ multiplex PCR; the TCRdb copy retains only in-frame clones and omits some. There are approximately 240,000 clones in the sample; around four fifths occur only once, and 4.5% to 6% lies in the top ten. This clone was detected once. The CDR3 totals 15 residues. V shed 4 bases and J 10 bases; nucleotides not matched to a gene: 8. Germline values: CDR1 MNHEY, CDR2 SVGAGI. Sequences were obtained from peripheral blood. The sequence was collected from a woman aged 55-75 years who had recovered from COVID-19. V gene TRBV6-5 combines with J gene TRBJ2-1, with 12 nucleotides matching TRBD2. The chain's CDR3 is CASSLSSGGGHEQFF. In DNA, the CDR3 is TGTGCCAGCAGTTTGTCTAGCGGGGGGGGTCACGAGCAGTTCTTC.